These T cell receptor beta chains were read from a single sample in a study of T cell clonotyping in hematopoietic cell transplantation. Sequencing used immunoSEQ multiplex PCR; TCRdb keeps in-frame clones, though not all of them. Here the sample spans about 17,000 clones, about 90% being singletons. The sequencing sample was made of peripheral blood mononuclear cells. The source of these receptors is a middle-aged man in good health. Some clones in this sample may be carry-over from other donors' samples. CDR3s include the opening cysteine and the closing phenylalanine or tryptophan. D genes are given only for firm matches. Some rows mark clone size as missing; the rest say once, few, many or name a class of expanded clone.

d_call,j_call,clone_size,v_call,cdr3_nt,cdr3_aa
-,TRBJ1-1,-,TRBV5-1,TGCGCCAGCAGCACTTCCGGGACTCGGGCTTTCTTT,CASSTSGTRAFF
-,TRBJ2-3,-,TRBV29-1,TGCAGCGTTGACGCAGGCACAGATACGCAGTATTTT,CSVDAGTDTQYF
TRBD1,TRBJ1-5,-,TRBV30,TGTGCCTGGAGTCATGACAGGGGGGGAAATCAGCCCCAGCATTTT,CAWSHDRGGNQPQHF
TRBD2,TRBJ2-3,once,TRBV15,TGTGCCACCAGTTTTAGCGGGCCTAGCACAGATACGCAGTATTTT,CATSFSGPSTDTQYF
-,TRBJ2-3,-,TRBV7-3,TGTGCCAGCAGTCAAAGTCCAGGTTTCACAGATACGCAGTATTTT,CASSQSPGFTDTQYF
-,TRBJ2-2,-,TRBV1,TGCACCAGCAGCCAGCACAGGGGGCTCACCGGGGAGCTGTTTTTT,CTSSQHRGLTGELFF
-,TRBJ1-1,-,TRBV2,TGTGCCAGCAGTGAAGATGGAGTTGAAGGGGGGACTGAAGCTTTCTTT,CASSEDGVEGGTEAFF
-,TRBJ1-2,-,TRBV9,TGTGCCAGCAGCCCACCCGGACTTAACTATGGCTACACCTTC,CASSPPGLNYGYTF
-,TRBJ2-7,-,TRBV6-6,TGTGCCAGCAAAACACGGACCTACGAGCAGTACTTC,CASKTRTYEQYF
-,TRBJ1-2,-,TRBV5-1,TGCGCCAGCTCTGACAGCTATGGCTACACCTTC,CASSDSYGYTF
TRBD2,TRBJ2-7,-,TRBV11-2,TGTGCCAGTATAGCGGGCGCACCTCTCTACGAGCAGTACTTC,CASIAGAPLYEQYF